What follows is one T cell receptor (beta chain) and its context. V gave up 6 bases and J gave up 9 bases, with 15 bases separating them. Germline CDR1 is MNHEY and CDR2 is SMNVEV (reference sequence). This CDR3 has 13 amino acids. It was with 60 Vbeta and 13 Jbeta primers that the PCR ran. Sequencing used immunoSEQ multiplex PCR; TCRdb keeps in-frame clones, though not all of them. The repertoire includes 220,000 or so clones, under 80% of them detected once, and approximately 1.7% sits in the top ten. This entry comes from a study of cytomegalovirus exposure and HLA in healthy donors. The source of this sequence is a woman younger than 45 in good health and CMV-seronegative. V gene TRBV27 combines with J gene TRBJ2-1; the D gene is possibly TRBD1 (6 bases). Sequenced material: PBMCs. As DNA, the CDR3 is TGTGCCAGCAGCCCACCACAGGGAACTGAGCAGTTCTTC. Its translation is CASSPPQGTEQFF.